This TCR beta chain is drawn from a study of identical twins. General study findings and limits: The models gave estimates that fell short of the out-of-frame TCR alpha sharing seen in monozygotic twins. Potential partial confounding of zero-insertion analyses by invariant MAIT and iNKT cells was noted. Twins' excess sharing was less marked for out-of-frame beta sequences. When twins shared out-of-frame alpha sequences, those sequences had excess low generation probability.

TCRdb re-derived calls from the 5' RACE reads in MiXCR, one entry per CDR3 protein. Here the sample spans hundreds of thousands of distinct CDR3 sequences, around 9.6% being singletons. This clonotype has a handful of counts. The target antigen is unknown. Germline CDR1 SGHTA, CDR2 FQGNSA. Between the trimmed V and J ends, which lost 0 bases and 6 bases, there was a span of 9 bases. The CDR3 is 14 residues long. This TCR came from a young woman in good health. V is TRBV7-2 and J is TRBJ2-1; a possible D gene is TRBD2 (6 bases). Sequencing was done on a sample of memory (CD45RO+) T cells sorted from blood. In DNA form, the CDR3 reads TGTGCCAGCAGCTTAGCGGGGGGAGTCAATGAGCAGTTCTTC. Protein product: CASSLAGGVNEQFF.